This T cell receptor (beta chain) was captured in a study of identical twins. This clonotype was picked up a small number of times. The junction does not match germline at one end; this may be a read error. TCRdb itself ran the 5' RACE reads through MiXCR, one entry per CDR3 protein. The sample contains some 570,000 distinct CDR3 sequences, about 20% of which appear only once. Germline loops: CDR1 KGHSH, CDR2 LQKENI. The CDR3 is 13 residues long. These data are also associated with another study on yellow fever vaccine responses in identical twins.

This TCR came from a woman aged 18-35 years in good health. Sequencing was done on a sample of CD4+ T cells sorted from blood. V gene TRBV18 combines with J gene TRBJ2-7; unclear D gene. CDR3 protein: CASSRAPEFGMDF. CDR3 in DNA: TGTGCCAGCTCACGGGCCCCCGAGTTTGGTATGGACTTC.